The text below deals with one T cell receptor beta chain. The antigen remains unidentified. This specimen belongs to a study of shared clonotypes between healthy human individuals. Broader study findings: The sharing of about 5.3% of naive CD4 clonotypes was seen across several donors.

Free of recent acute infections or vaccinations, the donors were healthy HIV-negative adults. Some clones are missing from TCRdb's copy, which holds only in-frame ones; the method was immunoSEQ multiplex PCR. In the table there are some 980,000 clones, about 80% of which are singletons. CDR1 and CDR2 (germline): SGHNT, YENEEA. V was pared by 4 bases and J by 3 bases, with 10 bases between. The CDR3 has 13 residues. The rearrangement joins TRBV11-3 to TRBJ2-7; no reliable D call. Material for sequencing was memory CD4+ T cells sorted from blood. Subset described: CD45RA-negative fraction. This clonotype originated in a man between 18 and 35 years old in good health. The CDR3 loop is CASSSPEGYEQYF. The CDR3 region has the DNA TGTGCCAGCAGCTCACCAGAAGGCTACGAGCAGTACTTC.